This T cell receptor beta chain was observed in a study of blood T cell repertoires in COVID-19. For the study at large: Material from acute and convalescent COVID-19 was sourced from the United States, Italy and Spain. Sample material is recorded as cDNA or gDNA derived from T cells, B-cell-depleted T cells, or PBMCs.

Per the original data handling: Amplifying reference gene primers gave estimates of nucleated cell counts. Profiling relied on immunoSEQ multiplex PCR, and the TCRdb table lists in-frame clones only, not all of them. V, J and clone size reflect that table, while D and trimming were determined from the DNA. The data contain around 200,000 clones, around 90% of them seen just once; the ten biggest clones take up approximately 6.7%. This CDR3 contains 15 residues. Germline V lookup: CDR1 SQVTM, CDR2 ANQGSEA. This clone occurred once. The TCR originated in a man in his forties or fifties with acute or convalescent COVID-19. This chain joins TRBV29-1 and TRBJ1-5, with D possibly TRBD1 on 5 matching bases. Sequenced: peripheral blood. The CDR3 spells CLAWQGALFNQPQHF. DNA of the CDR3: TGCTTAGCCTGGCAGGGCGCTTTATTCAATCAGCCCCAGCATTTT.